A selection of T cell receptor beta chains follows, all from one sample in a study of shared clonotypes between healthy human individuals. Generated by immunoSEQ multiplex PCR, the TCRdb table keeps only in-frame clones and is missing some. The table includes about 2 million clones, approximately 94% detected once. The sample taken for sequencing was naive CD8+ T cells sorted from blood. These receptor sequences come from a man aged 18 to 35 in good health. The CDR3 runs from the conserved cysteine through the conserved F or W. The D gene is left open where the match is weak. Not all rows give a size; the values are once, few, many and, for expanded clones, a class.

d_gene	v_gene	j_gene	abundance	CDR3nt	CDR3aa
TRBD2	TRBV2	TRBJ2-1	.	TGTGCCAGCAAGGCTAGCGGGGACCCCAATGAGCAGTTCTTC	CASKASGDPNEQFF
TRBD2	TRBV9	TRBJ2-5	many	TGTGCCAGCAGCGCTTCGCTAGCGGGGGGAGAGACCCAGTACTTC	CASSASLAGGETQYF
.	TRBV11-2	TRBJ2-7	.	TGTGCCAGCAGCTACTGGACGGCCGGGCAGTACTTC	CASSYWTAGQYF
.	TRBV6-9	TRBJ2-7	once	TGTGCCAGCAGTTGTGGGCAACCTACCTCCTACGAGCAGTACTTC	CASSCGQPTSYEQYF
TRBD2	TRBV10-1	TRBJ2-1	.	TGCGCCAGCAGTGGTGGCGGGGAGGGTAGTGACAATGAGCAGTTCTTC	CASSGGGEGSDNEQFF
.	TRBV27	TRBJ2-2	.	TGTGCCAGCAGTTTTGATATTGGCAGAGAAAACACCGGGGAGCTGTTTTTT	CASSFDIGRENTGELFF
TRBD1	TRBV5-6	TRBJ2-7	few	TGTGCCAGCAGCTGGACAGGGTCCGAGCAGTACTTC	CASSWTGSEQYF
.	TRBV4-3	TRBJ2-5	.	TGCGCCAGCAGCCACGGGGAAGGGACCCAGTACTTC	CASSHGEGTQYF
.	TRBV25-1	TRBJ2-7	.	TGTGCCAGCAGGGGGGCAGGGATCCAGTACTTC	CASRGAGIQYF
.	TRBV13	TRBJ2-1	.	TGTGCCAGCACCTCAATAGGTGCGGGGAGCTCCTACAATGAGCAGTTCTTC	CASTSIGAGSSYNEQFF
TRBD1	TRBV7-9	TRBJ2-7	.	TGTGCCAGCAGCCACAGTTGGGGACAGGGAACGTACGAGCAGTACTTC	CASSHSWGQGTYEQYF
TRBD2	TRBV6-5	TRBJ2-2	once	TGTGCCAGCACTAGCGGGGGGGCCGGGGAGCTGTTTTTT	CASTSGGAGELFF
TRBD1	TRBV27	TRBJ1-1	.	TGTGCCAGCAGACCGAGGACAGGGGTGAACACTGAAGCTTTCTTT	CASRPRTGVNTEAFF
.	TRBV28	TRBJ1-2	.	TGTGCCAGCAGGGGTGGGACGGCCTATGGCTACACCTTC	CASRGGTAYGYTF
TRBD1	TRBV5-4	TRBJ2-7	once	TGTGCCAGCAGAGATGGGACAGGGGGAATCTACGAGCAGTACTTC	CASRDGTGGIYEQYF
TRBD1	TRBV7-8	TRBJ1-3	.	TGTGCCAGCAGCTCGGACAGGGTGTCGGGAAACACCATATATTTT	CASSSDRVSGNTIYF